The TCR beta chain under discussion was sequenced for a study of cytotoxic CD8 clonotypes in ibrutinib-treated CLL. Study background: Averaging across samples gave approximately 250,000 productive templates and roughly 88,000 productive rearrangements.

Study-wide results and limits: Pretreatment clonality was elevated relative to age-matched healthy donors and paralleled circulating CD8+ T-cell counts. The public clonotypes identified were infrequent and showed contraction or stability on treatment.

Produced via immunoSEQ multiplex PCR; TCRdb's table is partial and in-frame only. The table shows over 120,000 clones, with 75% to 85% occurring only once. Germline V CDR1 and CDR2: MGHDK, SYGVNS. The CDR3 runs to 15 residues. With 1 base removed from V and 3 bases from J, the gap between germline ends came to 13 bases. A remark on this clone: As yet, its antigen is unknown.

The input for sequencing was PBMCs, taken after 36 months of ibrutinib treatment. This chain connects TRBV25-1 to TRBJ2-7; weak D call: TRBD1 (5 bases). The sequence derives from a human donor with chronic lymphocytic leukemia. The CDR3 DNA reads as TGTGCCAGCAGTGAATTTATGGGGCGCAACTACGAGCAGTACTTC. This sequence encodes CASSEFMGRNYEQYF.